These 24 T cell receptor beta chains originate from one sample sequenced in a study of early T cells in non-severe SARS-CoV-2 infection. Each CDR3 protein is one row after TCRdb ran MiXCR on the 5' RACE reads. Among 53,000 or so distinct CDR3 sequences listed, more than 6.5% were seen once. Sequences were obtained from whole blood. The source of these receptors is an adult who was a healthcare worker with PCR-confirmed SARS-CoV-2 infection or an uninfected control (not recorded which).

This clonotype was seen ten or more times. The chain joins TRBV6-6 to TRBJ2-7; D gene unclear. V was shortened by 5 bases and J by 1 base, with 15 bases between the two germline ends. Germline lookup yields CDR1 MNHNY and CDR2 SVGAGI (reference sequence). This CDR3 region has 15 residues. In DNA, the CDR3 is TGTGCCAGCAGTCCGCGACACAAGAAATCCTACGAGCAGTACTTC. Translated, it gives CASSPRHKKSYEQYF.

This clonotype is classed as medium-sized. The chain is built from TRBV4-1 and TRBJ1-4; 8 bases align to TRBD1. There are 19 residues in the CDR3. Trimming at V came to 3 bases and at J to 8 bases, leaving 20 bases not matched to a gene. Germline CDR1 MGHRA, CDR2 YSYEKL. The CDR3 sequence: CASSQDGQGNLPVGEKLFF. The CDR3 DNA reads TGCGCCAGCAGCCAGGACGGACAGGGAAATCTACCCGTTGGGGAAAAACTGTTTTTT.

The sample holds many counts of this clonotype. The chain joins TRBV9 to TRBJ2-1, with D unclear. CDR1 is SGDLS, CDR2 YYNGEE, per germline. Trimming left V 0 bases short and J 0 bases short, with 7 bases between. The CDR3 length is 15 residues. In DNA form, the CDR3 reads TGTGCCAGCAGCGTAGCCCAGTCCTCCTACAATGAGCAGTTCTTC. Protein product: CASSVAQSSYNEQFF. Using reference TRBV9 and TRBJ2-1 for the parts outside the CDR3, the full variable domain is DSGVTQTPKHLITATGQRVTLRCSPRSGDLSVYWYQQSLDQGLQFLIQYYNGEERAKGNILERFSAQQFPDLHSELNLSSLELGDSALYFCASSVAQSSYNEQFFGPGTRLTVL.

This clonotype was seen ten or more times. The chain links TRBV12-3 or TRBV12-4 to TRBJ2-2; D perhaps matches TRBD1 (5 bases). Deletions cut 5 bases from V and 2 bases from J, with 12 bases between. This CDR3 contains 15 residues. This CDR3 is CASSLRTINTGELFF. In DNA, the CDR3 is TGTGCCAGCAGTCTCCGGACAATTAACACCGGGGAGCTGTTTTTT.

The chain combines TRBV28 with TRBJ1-1; D ambiguous. The CDR3 is 13 amino acids. Germline values: CDR1 MDHEN, CDR2 SYDVKM. Trimming removed 2 bases at V and 2 bases at J, with 6 bases between. The CDR3 DNA sequence: TGTGCCAGCAGTTTAAGGCTTAACACTGAAGCTTTCTTT. As protein: CASSLRLNTEAFF.

V and J are TRBV6-2 or TRBV6-3 and TRBJ2-1; 11 bases agree with TRBD2. The trim removed 5 bases at V and 0 bases at J, leaving 3 bases unmatched. This CDR3 spans 16 amino acids. CDR1 MNHEY and CDR2 SVGEGT come from the germline V gene. DNA of the CDR3: TGTGCCAGCAGTCCCGGGACTAGCGGCTCCTACAATGAGCAGTTCTTC. Translating gives CASSPGTSGSYNEQFF.

In the case of this clonotype: A much larger clone sits a single nucleotide away, making a read error possible. V gene TRBV10-3 combines with J gene TRBJ2-7; D is perhaps TRBD1 (6 bases). Trimming shortened V by 4 bases and J by 2 bases, and 18 bases separated the two germline ends. This CDR3 spans 16 amino acids. Per the germline V gene, CDR1 is ENHRY and CDR2 is SYGVKD. CDR3 in DNA: TGTGCCATCAGTGGGTCTCACAGGGAACTTACCTACGAGCAGTACTTC. Protein: CAISGSHRELTYEQYF.

This clonotype appeared a few times. This chain uses TRBV28 with TRBJ2-7; TRBD2 is a possible D gene (6 bases). V was shortened by 3 bases and J by 5 bases, with 11 bases between the two germline ends. The CDR3 extends over 13 amino acids. From germline, CDR1 is MDHEN and CDR2 SYDVKM. The CDR3 here is CASSLVGGNEQYF. Here the CDR3 DNA reads TGTGCCAGCAGTTTGGTGGGGGGAAACGAGCAGTACTTC.

This clonotype occurred many times. The chain uses TRBV6-6 and TRBJ1-1; no clear D gene. Germline CDR1 MNHNY, CDR2 SVGAGI (reference sequence). This CDR3 has 14 amino acids. The V and J ends lost 7 bases and 5 bases respectively, with 17 bases between them. CDR3 residues: CASTNGWAGTEAFF. CDR3 bases: TGTGCCAGCACCAACGGCTGGGCGGGAACTGAAGCTTTCTTT.

This clonotype was detected only a few times. The rearrangement uses TRBV4-3 and TRBJ1-6; the D gene is possibly TRBD1 (5 bases). V dropped 1 base and J dropped 7 bases, with 11 bases sitting between them. The V gene's germline CDR1 is LGHNA and CDR2 YSLEER. The CDR3 length is 15 residues. The CDR3: CASSQARGENSPLHF. Here the CDR3 DNA reads TGCGCCAGCAGCCAAGCGCGAGGGGAGAATTCACCCCTCCACTTT.

This clonotype has a count of ten or more. The chain combines TRBV12-3 or TRBV12-4 with TRBJ2-7; D perhaps matches TRBD1 (6 bases). The CDR3 covers 14 residues. Trimming stripped 7 bases from V and 2 bases from J, with 15 bases between. The CDR3 bases are TGTGCCAGCACCAAGAGGGGGTCGACCTACGAGCAGTACTTC. The encoded protein is CASTKRGSTYEQYF.

The table lists this clonotype with many counts. The chain is built from TRBV7-2 and TRBJ1-1, with D unresolved. V lost 2 bases, J lost 0 bases, and 10 bases lay in between. The germline V gene has CDR1 SGHTA and CDR2 FQGNSA. This CDR3 region has 15 residues. The CDR3 is CASSLLNSMNTEAFF. DNA for the CDR3: TGTGCCAGCAGCTTATTAAACAGTATGAACACTGAAGCTTTCTTT.

This clonotype was observed at least ten times. This sequence joins TRBV5-1 and TRBJ1-6; no clear D gene. The CDR3 is made up of 14 amino acids. Germline V lookup: CDR1 SGHRS, CDR2 YFSETQ. V lost 5 bases and J lost 7, with 13 bases in between. The CDR3 is CASSQGFENSPLHF. The CDR3 DNA reads TGCGCCAGCAGTCAAGGTTTTGAGAATTCACCCCTCCACTTT.

The gene calls are TRBV6-5 and TRBJ2-1; 7 bases align to TRBD1. V dropped 2 bases and J dropped 14; count of bases not matched to a gene: 3. CDR3 length: 11 residues. Germline V gives CDR1 MNHEY, CDR2 SVGAGI. The CDR3 DNA is TGTGCCAGCAGTTACGGGACAGCTGAGTTCTTC. This sequence encodes CASSYGTAEFF.

This clonotype was observed a handful of times. The chain joins TRBV24-1 to TRBJ2-1, with 9 nucleotides matching TRBD1. Germline-derived CDR1 and CDR2 are KGHDR and SFDVKD. This CDR3 has 15 residues. After removal of 4 bases from V and 9 bases from J, the junction contained 9 bases not matched to a gene. CDR3 region: CATSETGQGSGEQFF. CDR3 DNA: TGTGCCACCAGTGAAACCGGACAGGGGAGTGGTGAGCAGTTCTTC.

This clonotype was detected many times. This chain connects TRBV28 to TRBJ2-1; no clear D gene. CDR3 size: 13 residues. Trimming left V 5 bases short and J 7 bases short, with 12 bases between. From germline, CDR1 is MDHEN and CDR2 SYDVKM. CDR3 protein: CASSVRAPNEQFF. The CDR3 DNA sequence: TGTGCCAGCAGTGTCCGGGCCCCTAATGAGCAGTTCTTC.

J is TRBJ1-5 and V is TRBV6-1, with D hard to call. V was trimmed by 0 bases and J by 11 bases, leaving 11 bases between them. This CDR3 spans 13 amino acids. Germline V gene data show CDR1 as MNHNS and CDR2 as SASEGT. Written as DNA, the CDR3 is TGTGCCAGCAGTGAAGCGAGCGAGACGACCCAGCATTTT. It encodes CASSEASETTQHF.

This clonotype was detected only a few times. The chain is built from TRBV20-1 and TRBJ1-1; maybe TRBD1 (6 bases). Per germline, CDR1 DFQATT and CDR2 SNEGSKA (reference sequence). CDR3 length equals 13 residues. The V end was cut by 6 bases, the J end by 1 base, with 12 bases between. CDR3 bases: TGCAGTGCAACAGGGAGCAAGAACACTGAAGCTTTCTTT. Translating gives CSATGSKNTEAFF.

This clonotype came up a few times. The chain uses TRBV7-2 and TRBJ1-5; the D is unclear. Trimming stripped 1 base from V and 4 bases from J, with 8 bases between. The germline gives CDR1 SGHTA, CDR2 FQGNSA. This CDR3 contains 14 residues. This chain's CDR3 is CASSLGHGNQPQHF. In DNA, the CDR3 is TGTGCCAGCAGCTTAGGTCATGGGAATCAGCCCCAGCATTTT.

This clonotype was counted a few times. The chain joins TRBV11-2 to TRBJ1-1; D is uncertain. In germline, CDR1 is SGHAT, CDR2 FQNNGV. The CDR3 length is 13 residues. Trimming took off 3 bases at V and 4 bases at J, with 9 bases between the two ends. For the CDR3, the DNA is TGTGCCAGCAGCTTTGAAAAGGGCACTGAAGCTTTCTTT. This sequence encodes CASSFEKGTEAFF.

The J gene is TRBJ2-3, the V gene TRBV12-3 or TRBV12-4; TRBD1 aligns across 10 bases. This CDR3 is 19 amino acids long. J gave up 3 bases and V 4 bases, and 16 bases lay outside the gene matches. CDR3 bases: TGTGCCAGCAGTTCGCGGACAGCTCCGGGACAGGGGTGGACAGATACGCAGTATTTT. It translates to CASSSRTAPGQGWTDTQYF.

This clonotype was detected many times. This chain joins TRBV6-5 and TRBJ1-1, with D possibly matching TRBD1 (6 bases). Germline V CDR1 and CDR2: MNHEY, SVGAGI. V lost 2 bases and J lost 6, with 16 bases in between. This CDR3 region has 15 residues. Here the CDR3 DNA reads TGTGCCAGCAGTTACGGGGGGACACAGAGCGCTGAAGCTTTCTTT. Encoded protein: CASSYGGTQSAEAFF.

This clonotype was observed many times. V is TRBV11-2 and J is TRBJ2-3; D not certain. V dropped 3 bases and J dropped 1 base, with 8 bases sitting between them. The CDR3 consists of 14 residues. Germline-derived CDR1 and CDR2 are SGHAT and FQNNGV. The CDR3 protein is CASSLGRGTDTQYF. The CDR3 DNA sequence: TGTGCCAGCAGCTTGGGAAGAGGCACAGATACGCAGTATTTT.

This clonotype occurred many times. This chain joins TRBV12-3 or TRBV12-4 and TRBJ2-3, with unresolved D. Trimming took 9 bases from V and 1 from J, leaving 17 bases between them. The CDR3 totals 15 residues. CDR3: CASNMRSTGTDTQYF. Written as DNA, the CDR3 is TGTGCCAGTAATATGCGGAGTACTGGCACAGATACGCAGTATTTT.